Listed below are T cell receptor beta chains from one sample, sequenced in a study of blood T cell repertoires in COVID-19. Here immunoSEQ multiplex PCR was the method, and the copy in TCRdb shows in-frame clones only, minus some. This sample has approximately 70,000 clones, with around 92% found just once. Material: peripheral blood. These receptors were taken from a human donor with active COVID-19. The donor label of this sample is uncertain. Both conserved end residues are part of each CDR3. D genes are given only for firm matches. Rows may omit the clone size; those that give it use once, few, many or a size class.

D gene: TRBD1
J gene: TRBJ2-3
V gene: TRBV23-1
clone size: NA
CDR3 protein: CASSHPDRDPPDTQYF
CDR3 DNA: TGCGCCAGCAGTCACCCTGACAGGGATCCCCCGGATACGCAGTATTTT

D gene: NA
J gene: TRBJ2-2
V gene: TRBV7-9
clone size: few
CDR3 protein: CASSRTGDTGELFF
CDR3 DNA: TGTGCCAGCTCGAGAACAGGCGACACCGGGGAGCTGTTTTTT

D gene: TRBD2
J gene: TRBJ2-7
V gene: TRBV10-3
clone size: NA
CDR3 protein: CAIRTSGNYEQYF
CDR3 DNA: TGTGCCATCAGGACTAGCGGGAACTACGAGCAGTACTTC

D gene: NA
J gene: TRBJ2-3
V gene: TRBV9
clone size: NA
CDR3 protein: CATSRVSTDTQYF
CDR3 DNA: TGTGCCACCTCCAGGGTTTCGACAGATACGCAGTATTTT

D gene: NA
J gene: TRBJ1-1
V gene: TRBV6-5
clone size: NA
CDR3 protein: CASSYSGGRTEAFF
CDR3 DNA: TGTGCCAGCAGTTACTCGGGGGGGCGTACTGAAGCTTTCTTT

D gene: NA
J gene: TRBJ1-6
V gene: TRBV7-9
clone size: NA
CDR3 protein: CASSLGGDVYNSPLHF
CDR3 DNA: TGTGCCAGCAGCTTGGGGGGGGACGTTTATAATTCACCCCTCCACTTT

D gene: TRBD1
J gene: TRBJ1-1
V gene: TRBV18
clone size: NA
CDR3 protein: CASSGQGVSEAFF
CDR3 DNA: TGTGCCAGCTCAGGACAGGGGGTATCTGAAGCTTTCTTT

D gene: NA
J gene: TRBJ2-4
V gene: TRBV5-6
clone size: NA
CDR3 protein: CASSLVGRGQYF
CDR3 DNA: TGTGCCAGCAGCTTGGTGGGGAGAGGTCAGTACTTC

D gene: NA
J gene: TRBJ1-2
V gene: TRBV18
clone size: NA
CDR3 protein: CASSPSELPNYGYTF
CDR3 DNA: TGTGCCAGCTCACCGTCCGAGCTACCTAACTATGGCTACACCTTC

D gene: TRBD2
J gene: TRBJ2-1
V gene: TRBV6-4
clone size: NA
CDR3 protein: CASSDSTSGSNEQFF
CDR3 DNA: TGTGCCAGCAGTGACTCGACTAGCGGGAGCAATGAGCAGTTCTTC

D gene: NA
J gene: TRBJ1-2
V gene: TRBV6-4
clone size: NA
CDR3 protein: CASSDSRGGSYGYTF
CDR3 DNA: TGTGCCAGCAGTGACTCTCGAGGGGGAAGCTATGGCTACACCTTC

D gene: NA
J gene: TRBJ1-4
V gene: TRBV6-2/TRBV6-3
clone size: NA
CDR3 protein: CASSSRATVGEKLFF
CDR3 DNA: TGTGCCAGCAGTTCTAGAGCCACGGTCGGTGAAAAACTGTTTTTT

D gene: TRBD1
J gene: TRBJ1-2
V gene: TRBV25-1
clone size: NA
CDR3 protein: CASSEFTGANYGYTF
CDR3 DNA: TGTGCCAGCAGTGAATTCACAGGGGCTAACTATGGCTACACCTTC

D gene: TRBD1
J gene: TRBJ2-1
V gene: TRBV12-3/TRBV12-4
clone size: NA
CDR3 protein: CASKPTGGNEQFF
CDR3 DNA: TGTGCCAGCAAACCTACAGGGGGGAATGAGCAGTTCTTC

D gene: NA
J gene: TRBJ2-5
V gene: TRBV19
clone size: NA
CDR3 protein: CASSNSLRETQYF
CDR3 DNA: TGTGCCAGTAGCAACTCTCTCCGGGAGACCCAGTACTTC

D gene: NA
J gene: TRBJ2-7
V gene: TRBV19
clone size: NA
CDR3 protein: CASSIDQAGSTYEQYF
CDR3 DNA: TGTGCCAGTAGTATAGATCAGGCAGGATCCACCTACGAGCAGTACTTC

D gene: TRBD2
J gene: TRBJ2-3
V gene: TRBV29-1
clone size: NA
CDR3 protein: CSVEIAGTDTQYF
CDR3 DNA: TGCAGCGTTGAAATAGCGGGAACAGATACGCAGTATTTT

D gene: NA
J gene: TRBJ1-1
V gene: TRBV7-2
clone size: NA
CDR3 protein: CASSFATTQNTEAFF
CDR3 DNA: TGTGCCAGCAGCTTCGCGACAACCCAGAACACTGAAGCTTTCTTT

D gene: NA
J gene: TRBJ1-5
V gene: TRBV10-3
clone size: NA
CDR3 protein: CAASGRYSNQPQHF
CDR3 DNA: TGTGCCGCCTCAGGGCGCTATAGCAATCAGCCCCAGCATTTT

D gene: TRBD1
J gene: TRBJ2-2
V gene: TRBV28
clone size: NA
CDR3 protein: CASSYDRAPNTGELFF
CDR3 DNA: TGTGCCAGCAGTTACGACAGGGCGCCAAACACCGGGGAGCTGTTTTTT

D gene: NA
J gene: TRBJ2-3
V gene: TRBV7-8
clone size: NA
CDR3 protein: CASSPTTWDTQYF
CDR3 DNA: TGTGCCAGCAGCCCCACTACGTGGGATACGCAGTATTTT

D gene: NA
J gene: TRBJ2-7
V gene: TRBV6-4
clone size: NA
CDR3 protein: CASSGIPSKSGSYEQYF
CDR3 DNA: TGTGCCAGCAGCGGAATACCGTCTAAATCGGGAAGCTACGAGCAGTACTTC

D gene: NA
J gene: TRBJ2-7
V gene: TRBV10-2
clone size: NA
CDR3 protein: CASGGTSSSYEQYF
CDR3 DNA: TGCGCCAGCGGCGGGACTTCGAGCTCCTACGAGCAGTACTTC

D gene: TRBD2
J gene: TRBJ2-1
V gene: TRBV28
clone size: NA
CDR3 protein: CASSASGGTYNEQFF
CDR3 DNA: TGTGCCAGCAGCGCGAGCGGGGGCACCTACAATGAGCAGTTCTTC

D gene: TRBD1
J gene: TRBJ1-1
V gene: TRBV28
clone size: once
CDR3 protein: CASRPPGGRAFF
CDR3 DNA: TGTGCCAGCAGACCCCCAGGGGGTCGGGCTTTCTTT

D gene: NA
J gene: TRBJ2-7
V gene: TRBV5-4
clone size: NA
CDR3 protein: CASSRDSGGNEQYF
CDR3 DNA: TGTGCCAGCAGCCGGGACTCGGGTGGTAACGAGCAGTACTTC

D gene: NA
J gene: TRBJ2-1
V gene: TRBV18
clone size: NA
CDR3 protein: CASSPPIIPLYNEQFF
CDR3 DNA: TGTGCCAGCTCACCCCCCATCATACCACTTTACAATGAGCAGTTCTTC

D gene: NA
J gene: TRBJ2-1
V gene: TRBV7-3
clone size: NA
CDR3 protein: CASSLGGYYNEQFF
CDR3 DNA: TGTGCCAGCAGCTTAGGCGGGTACTACAATGAGCAGTTCTTC

D gene: NA
J gene: TRBJ1-5
V gene: TRBV19
clone size: NA
CDR3 protein: CASSIAGFSNQPQHF
CDR3 DNA: TGTGCCAGTAGTATAGCAGGGTTTAGCAATCAGCCCCAGCATTTT

D gene: TRBD1
J gene: TRBJ2-7
V gene: TRBV27
clone size: NA
CDR3 protein: CASSLSGTGFAEQYF
CDR3 DNA: TGTGCCAGCAGTCTATCCGGGACAGGGTTCGCCGAGCAGTACTTC

D gene: TRBD1
J gene: TRBJ2-7
V gene: TRBV19
clone size: once
CDR3 protein: CASSSGQGLYEQYF
CDR3 DNA: TGTGCCAGTAGTTCGGGACAGGGCCTTTACGAGCAGTACTTC

D gene: TRBD2
J gene: TRBJ2-3
V gene: TRBV5-6
clone size: NA
CDR3 protein: CASTKPPGLASTDTQYF
CDR3 DNA: TGTGCCAGCACAAAACCACCGGGACTAGCTAGCACAGATACGCAGTATTTT

D gene: TRBD2
J gene: TRBJ2-5
V gene: TRBV30
clone size: once
CDR3 protein: CASPGTSGRARETQYF
CDR3 DNA: TGTGCCTCGCCGGGAACTAGCGGGAGGGCCAGGGAGACCCAGTACTTC

D gene: NA
J gene: TRBJ2-1
V gene: TRBV30
clone size: NA
CDR3 protein: CAWSVQMEPLRQFF
CDR3 DNA: TGTGCCTGGAGTGTACAGATGGAACCACTCAGGCAGTTCTTC

D gene: NA
J gene: TRBJ1-5
V gene: TRBV5-1
clone size: NA
CDR3 protein: CASSLEAGGQPQHF
CDR3 DNA: TGCGCCAGCAGCTTGGAGGCGGGGGGACAGCCCCAGCATTTT

D gene: NA
J gene: TRBJ2-1
V gene: TRBV3-1/TRBV3-2
clone size: NA
CDR3 protein: CASSQGVGEGNEQFF
CDR3 DNA: TGTGCCAGCAGCCAAGGGGTGGGCGAGGGCAATGAGCAGTTCTTC

D gene: NA
J gene: TRBJ1-4
V gene: TRBV19
clone size: NA
CDR3 protein: CASSMIRGEKLFF
CDR3 DNA: TGTGCCAGTAGTATGATCAGGGGAGAAAAACTGTTTTTT

D gene: NA
J gene: TRBJ2-2
V gene: TRBV7-9
clone size: NA
CDR3 protein: CASSLARGSGELFF
CDR3 DNA: TGTGCCAGCAGCTTAGCGCGGGGATCAGGGGAGCTGTTTTTT

D gene: NA
J gene: TRBJ2-7
V gene: TRBV7-2
clone size: NA
CDR3 protein: CASSSTSSEQYF
CDR3 DNA: TGTGCCAGCAGCTCCACCTCTAGCGAGCAGTACTTC

D gene: NA
J gene: TRBJ1-5
V gene: TRBV2
clone size: NA
CDR3 protein: CASSDRGSQHF
CDR3 DNA: TGTGCCAGCAGTGACAGGGGCAGCCAGCATTTT

D gene: NA
J gene: TRBJ2-1
V gene: TRBV9
clone size: once
CDR3 protein: CASTLSGGDEQFF
CDR3 DNA: TGTGCCAGCACGCTTAGCGGAGGAGATGAGCAGTTCTTC

D gene: NA
J gene: TRBJ2-3
V gene: TRBV18
clone size: NA
CDR3 protein: CASSPPSGGASTDTQYF
CDR3 DNA: TGTGCCAGCTCACCGCCTAGTGGAGGGGCGAGCACAGATACGCAGTATTTT

D gene: TRBD1
J gene: TRBJ1-2
V gene: TRBV4-2
clone size: NA
CDR3 protein: CASSQSTGLGYTF
CDR3 DNA: TGTGCCAGCAGCCAGTCGACAGGGTTAGGCTACACCTTC

D gene: TRBD1
J gene: TRBJ1-1
V gene: TRBV10-1
clone size: once
CDR3 protein: CASSDRGPTEAFF
CDR3 DNA: TGCGCCAGCAGTGACAGGGGGCCCACTGAAGCTTTCTTT

D gene: NA
J gene: TRBJ2-1
V gene: TRBV7-9
clone size: NA
CDR3 protein: CASSSIAARGEQFF
CDR3 DNA: TGTGCCAGCAGCTCTATAGCGGCCAGGGGGGAGCAGTTCTTC

D gene: TRBD2
J gene: TRBJ2-5
V gene: TRBV4-1
clone size: NA
CDR3 protein: CASSQARAAGGQETQYF
CDR3 DNA: TGCGCCAGCAGCCAAGCCCGCGCGGCGGGAGGACAAGAGACCCAGTACTTC

D gene: NA
J gene: TRBJ2-7
V gene: TRBV28
clone size: NA
CDR3 protein: CASKAGIDEQYF
CDR3 DNA: TGTGCCAGCAAAGCAGGGATTGACGAGCAGTACTTC

D gene: NA
J gene: TRBJ1-2
V gene: TRBV13
clone size: NA
CDR3 protein: CASSFRTGSSGYTF
CDR3 DNA: TGTGCCAGCAGCTTTAGGACTGGGTCGAGTGGCTACACCTTC

D gene: TRBD1
J gene: TRBJ2-2
V gene: TRBV20-1
clone size: NA
CDR3 protein: CSASQGAQGELFF
CDR3 DNA: TGCAGTGCTAGTCAGGGGGCGCAGGGGGAGCTGTTTTTT

D gene: TRBD1
J gene: TRBJ1-2
V gene: TRBV27
clone size: NA
CDR3 protein: CATRPTGVVYGYTF
CDR3 DNA: TGTGCCACCCGCCCGACAGGGGTGGTCTATGGCTACACCTTC

D gene: NA
J gene: TRBJ1-5
V gene: TRBV6-5
clone size: NA
CDR3 protein: CASSSGNGPSAQHF
CDR3 DNA: TGTGCCAGCAGTTCAGGGAATGGGCCCTCGGCCCAGCATTTT

D gene: TRBD2
J gene: TRBJ2-5
V gene: TRBV14
clone size: NA
CDR3 protein: CASSDGLAGAETQYF
CDR3 DNA: TGTGCCAGCAGCGACGGACTAGCGGGAGCAGAGACCCAGTACTTC

D gene: NA
J gene: TRBJ1-6
V gene: TRBV23-1
clone size: NA
CDR3 protein: CASSQTLPDSYNSPLHF
CDR3 DNA: TGCGCCAGCAGTCAAACCCTACCGGACAGTTATAATTCACCCCTCCACTTT

D gene: TRBD1
J gene: TRBJ2-5
V gene: TRBV18
clone size: NA
CDR3 protein: CASSGTGTGETETQYF
CDR3 DNA: TGTGCCAGCTCAGGCACCGGGACAGGGGAGACGGAGACCCAGTACTTC